The sequence of this TCR beta chain was determined in a study of blood T cell repertoires in COVID-19. Turning to the study itself: The origin of the acute and convalescent COVID-19 samples was the United States, Italy and Spain. From T cells, B-cell-depleted T cells, or PBMCs came the material, which was cDNA or gDNA.

Assay: immunoSEQ multiplex PCR; the TCRdb copy retains only in-frame clones and omits some. This table has 250,000 to 300,000 clones, around 86% appearing once. V gave up 3 bases and J gave up 6 bases; unmatched junction bases: 9. The V gene's germline CDR1 is SGHRS and CDR2 YFSETQ. The CDR3 extends over 16 amino acids. The chain couples TRBV5-1 to TRBJ2-3; 11 bases match TRBD2. The sample taken for sequencing was peripheral blood. The source is a woman aged 55-69 years with active or convalescent COVID-19. Here the CDR3 reads CASSSTGTSGFDTQYF. The CDR3, as DNA: TGCGCCAGCAGCTCAACCGGGACTAGCGGTTTCGATACGCAGTATTTT.